A single sample is the source of the 13 T cell receptor beta chains below, sequenced in a study of blood T cells in healthy people across ages. Next came a second PCR, run for about 7 to 12 cycles, which used a sample-barcoded 5' primer along with a J-beta primer mix. TCRdb ran MiXCR on the 5' RACE reads and lists one entry per CDR3 protein. The sample holds about 1.4 million distinct CDR3 sequences; approximately 63% are singletons and the top ten take over 6.5%. Material for sequencing was blood. Every receptor here comes from a man aged 18 to 29 in good health.

This sequence joins TRBV5-1 and TRBJ1-1; the D gene is possibly TRBD1 (6 bases). Trimming removed 7 bases from V and 1 base from J, with 11 bases in between. Germline loops: CDR1 SGHRS, CDR2 YFSETQ. The CDR3 extends over 13 amino acids. The CDR3, as DNA: TGCGCCAGCGCCCGGGACACGAACACTGAAGCTTTCTTT. This sequence encodes CASARDTNTEAFF.

V is TRBV7-2 and J is TRBJ1-2; a possible D gene is TRBD1 (5 bases). Germline V gives CDR1 SGHTA, CDR2 FQGNSA. V was pared by 7 bases and J by 7 bases, with 25 bases between. The CDR3 consists of 16 residues. The CDR3 DNA follows: TGTGCCAGCAACCCCGTGGGGGTTGTAGTCGAAGTTGGCTACACCTTC. Translating it yields CASNPVGVVVEVGYTF.

The V gene is TRBV7-9, the J gene TRBJ2-3; D could derive from TRBD1 or TRBD2 (5 bases each). CDR3 length: 13 amino acids. Trimming cost V 6 bases and J 1 base, with 8 bases left between them. Germline V gene lookup returns CDR1 SEHNR and CDR2 FQNEAQ (reference sequence). The CDR3 nucleotides read TGTGCCAGCAGGTGGGACGGCACAGATACGCAGTATTTT. This gives the protein CASRWDGTDTQYF.

A note on this clonotype: One junction end does not reproduce the germline sequence, and a read error may be involved. The chain links TRBV20-1 to TRBJ2-2, with TRBD2 matching 12 bases. Germline CDR1 DFQATT, CDR2 SNEGSKA (reference sequence). The CDR3 sequence is 17 residues long. Written as DNA, the CDR3 is TGCGGTGCTAGAGATCTGACTAGCGGGAGAGACACCGGGGAGCTGTTTTTT. Its protein product is CGARDLTSGRDTGELFF.

CDR3 in DNA: TGTGCCAGCAGTGAGGGCAGACGCAATCAGCCCCAGCATTTT. Its translation is CASSEGRRNQPQHF. V and J are TRBV25-1 and TRBJ1-5; no definite D call. Germline CDR1 and CDR2: MGHDK and SYGVNS. Trimming removed 3 bases from V and 2 bases from J, with 8 bases in between. This CDR3 spans 14 amino acids. The full variable domain, with the rest looked up from reference TRBV25-1 and TRBJ1-5, is EADIYQTPRYLVIGTGKKITLECSQTMGHDKMYWYQQDPGMELHLIHYSYGVNSTEKGDLSSESTVSRIRTEHFPLTLESARPSHTSQYLCASSEGRRNQPQHFGDGTRLSIL.

The sample holds a few counts of this clonotype. The chain has TRBV2 and TRBJ2-7, with no clear D. Looked up from germline, CDR1 is SNHLY and CDR2 is FYNNEI. This CDR3 is 14 amino acids long. With 10 bases removed from V and 0 bases from J, the gap between germline ends came to 16 bases. The CDR3 loop reads CAKQQVRSSYEQYF. The CDR3 DNA reads TGTGCCAAGCAACAAGTACGGAGCTCCTACGAGCAGTACTTC.

A note on this clonotype: This sequence may be a read error, since a much larger clone differs from it by one base. The gene calls are TRBV20-1 and TRBJ1-2, with D tentatively TRBD1 (5 bases). The V gene's germline CDR1 is DFQATT and CDR2 SNEGSKA (reference sequence). This CDR3 has 14 amino acids. CDR3 protein: CSAGEGRTNHGYTF. The CDR3 bases are TGCAGTGCTGGAGAGGGACGCACTAACCATGGCTACACCTTC.

The V call is TRBV5-6, the J call TRBJ2-1; 10 positions agree with TRBD1. V dropped 4 bases and J dropped 8; count of bases not matched to a gene: 12. Germline V CDR1 and CDR2: SGHDT, YYEEEE. The CDR3 spans 16 residues. CDR3 sequence reads: CASSPLTGGASDEQFF. CDR3 nucleotide sequence: TGTGCCAGCAGCCCGCTGACAGGGGGCGCCTCTGATGAGCAGTTCTTC.

This clonotype was picked up one time. The V and J genes are TRBV4-1 and TRBJ2-1, with 10 positions matching TRBD2. Germline loops: CDR1 MGHRA, CDR2 YSYEKL. The CDR3 covers 19 residues. Trimming took 2 bases from V and 0 from J; bases not matched to a gene: 10. The CDR3 loop reads CASSQLSSGGLSSYNEQFF. The CDR3 nucleotides are TGCGCCAGCAGCCAATTGTCTAGCGGGGGCCTTAGCTCCTACAATGAGCAGTTCTTC.

This chain uses TRBV7-8 with TRBJ2-7; TRBD1 matches 7 bases. The CDR3 is 14 residues long. The V segment lost 6 bases and the J segment 5 bases; nucleotides outside the gene matches: 10. Germline CDR1 and CDR2: SGHVS and FQNEAQ. In nucleotides, the CDR3 is TGTGCCAGCAGGCCGGGACAGAGTATCCACGAGCAGTACTTC. It encodes CASRPGQSIHEQYF.

A few counts support this clonotype. The chain joins TRBV28 to TRBJ2-1; D is undetermined. Trimming took off 6 bases at V and 5 bases at J, with 17 bases between the two ends. Germline V CDR1 and CDR2: MDHEN, SYDVKM. The CDR3 is made up of 15 amino acids. The chain's CDR3 is CASSPVGSHHNEQFF. CDR3 DNA: TGTGCCAGCAGCCCGGTGGGATCCCATCACAATGAGCAGTTCTTC. The full variable domain, in which reference TRBV28 and TRBJ2-1 provide the parts outside the CDR3, is DVKVTQSSRYLVKRTGEKVFLECVQDMDHENMFWYRQDPGLGLRLIYFSYDVKMKEKGDIPEGYSVSREKKERFSLILESASTNQTSMYLCASSPVGSHHNEQFFGPGTRLTVL.

The V and J genes are TRBV2 and TRBJ2-5; D is uncertain. The J call may be mistaken, given a closer DNA end match to TRBJ2-7. This CDR3 is built from 12 residues. The germline V gene encodes CDR1 SNHLY and CDR2 FYNNEI. The chain's CDR3 is CASSKESYEQYF. CDR3 nucleotides: TGTGCCAGCAGTAAGGAATCCTACGAGCAGTACTTC.

This clonotype is a singleton in its sample. This chain connects TRBV10-3 to TRBJ2-5, with 11 bases that match TRBD2. Germline V gene lookup returns CDR1 ENHRY and CDR2 SYGVKD. The CDR3 runs 15 residues. V lost 4 bases, J lost 13 bases, and 14 bases stayed unmatched. CDR3: CAISGTSGFSYERYF. DNA for the CDR3: TGTGCCATCAGTGGGACTAGCGGGTTCTCCTACGAGCGGTACTTC.